This record concerns one T cell receptor (beta chain) sequence. As yet, its antigen is unknown. Each donor supplied approximately 10 milliliters of peripheral blood. Sample-barcoded 5' priming and a J-beta primer mix drove a second PCR of 7 to 11 cycles. Each cDNA was tagged by a template-switch adaptor containing 12 random nucleotides. Each CDR3 protein gets one entry after TCRdb re-called the 5' RACE reads with MiXCR. Here the sample spans 600,000 or so distinct CDR3 sequences, around 31% being singletons. Trimming removed 5 bases from V and 5 bases from J, with 18 bases in between. Per the germline V gene, CDR1 is SGHVS and CDR2 is FQNEAQ. This CDR3 is built from 15 residues. These data are taken from a study of blood T cells in healthy people across ages. Notes on the study in general: No one knew whether donors had CMV, which possibly confounded expanded clonotype changes.

The rearrangement links TRBV7-8 to TRBJ2-5, with a tentative D call TRBD1 (6 bases). Sample: blood. The origin of this receptor is a woman of 80 years or more in good health. CDR3 sequence: CASSPMTGLGETQYF. The CDR3 bases are TGTGCCAGCAGCCCCATGACAGGCCTCGGGGAGACCCAGTACTTC.